This T cell receptor beta chain was recovered during a study of cytomegalovirus exposure and HLA in healthy donors. Findings and caveats of the study: Available immune exposure information covered CMV serostatus only. Among TCR beta chains, those listed as cytomegalovirus-associated numbered more than 150. From TCR beta sequences, most subjects' HLA-A and HLA-B alleles were reportedly predicted accurately. Exclusion as indistinguishable affected some V segments, including TRBV6-2 and TRBV6-3.

CDR1 and CDR2 from the germline V gene are WSHSY and SAAADI. The CDR3 is made up of 17 amino acids. Unmatched junction bases numbered 11, after V lost 7 bases and J lost 0 bases. The primer mix had 60 Vbeta and 13 Jbeta primers. TCRdb's copy holds only in-frame clones and misses some; the assay was immunoSEQ multiplex PCR. The sample includes 95,000 to 150,000 clones, approximately 80% of them seen just once. A remark on this clone: What it recognizes is unknown.

Sequencing was carried out using PBMCs. The chain recombines TRBV10-2 with TRBJ2-3; 9 nucleotides agree with TRBD2. The receptor's source is a man aged 18 to 30 in good health and CMV-seronegative. The DNA of the CDR3 is TGCGCCAGCACCCAGAGGTTGCTAGCGGGGAGCACAGATACGCAGTATTTT. It codes for CASTQRLLAGSTDTQYF.